A single sample is the source of the 19 T cell receptor beta chains below, sequenced in a study of blood T cells in healthy people across ages. With a J-beta primer mix and a sample-barcoded 5' primer, a second PCR ran 7 to 11 cycles. MiXCR, applied by TCRdb to the 5' RACE reads, yields one record per CDR3 protein. This table has approximately 690,000 distinct CDR3 sequences, roughly 50% appearing once. Specimen: blood. The receptors were gathered from a man between 60 and 70 years old in good health.

This clonotype has just a few counts. The chain is built from TRBV29-1 and TRBJ2-7, with 7 bases identical to TRBD1. The CDR3 has 12 amino acids. Per germline, CDR1 SQVTM and CDR2 ANQGSEA. For the CDR3, the DNA is TGCAGTACGACAGGGCCTATGGGCGAGCAGTACTTC. Its translation is CSTTGPMGEQYF.

This clonotype was observed a few times. The chain is built from TRBV7-9 and TRBJ2-4, with D maybe TRBD1 (7 bases). The ends were cut back, 6 bases at V and 0 bases at J, with 12 bases in the middle. The CDR3 totals 15 residues. Germline CDR1 reads SEHNR; CDR2 reads FQNEAQ (reference sequence). The CDR3 protein is CASRSGGLAKNIQYF. The CDR3 nucleotides are TGTGCCAGCAGATCAGGGGGGTTAGCCAAAAACATTCAGTACTTC.

This clonotype was seen once. The chain joins TRBV4-1 to TRBJ2-3, with D perhaps TRBD1 (6 bases). CDR1 and CDR2 from the germline V gene are MGHRA and YSYEKL. CDR3 length: 14 amino acids. V lost 4 bases and J lost 8, with 16 bases in between. For the CDR3, the DNA is TGCGCCAGCAGCCCAGCAGTGGGGGCGGGTACGCAGTATTTT. Its translation: CASSPAVGAGTQYF.

The chain links TRBV5-1 to TRBJ1-2; TRBD1 is a possible D gene (6 bases). Trimming took 7 bases from V and 2 from J, leaving 24 bases between them. The CDR3 totals 17 residues. In germline, CDR1 is SGHRS, CDR2 YFSETQ. CDR3 nucleotide sequence: TGCGCCAGCGGAAAGGGGGACATGGGACTGGAAAACTATGGCTACACCTTC. Protein: CASGKGDMGLENYGYTF.

V is TRBV20-1 and J is TRBJ1-6; D is uncertain. Per the germline V gene, CDR1 is DFQATT and CDR2 is SNEGSKA (reference sequence). The CDR3 is 12 residues long. V was clipped by 6 bases and J by 7 bases, with 10 bases between them. CDR3 coding DNA: TGCAGTGCCCTCAGCCGCAATTCACCCCTCCACTTT. The encoded protein is CSALSRNSPLHF.

This clonotype was seen only a few times. V and J are TRBV15 and TRBJ2-7; 7 nucleotides match TRBD2. V shed 0 bases, J shed 6 bases, and the junction held 11 bases outside the gene matches. From germline, CDR1 is LNHNV and CDR2 YYDKDF (reference sequence). This CDR3 region has 16 residues. The CDR3 loop reads CATSRDETSRSGEQYF. CDR3 nucleotides: TGTGCCACCAGCAGAGATGAGACTAGCCGATCGGGCGAGCAGTACTTC.

The chain employs TRBV10-1 and TRBJ1-1; D is unresolved. CDR1 is WNHNN and CDR2 is SYGVQD in the germline V gene (reference sequence). The CDR3 totals 13 residues. Trimming removed 6 bases at V and 5 bases at J, with 13 bases between. The CDR3 sequence: CASRPTRNTEAFF. The CDR3, as DNA: TGCGCCAGCAGGCCGACAAGGAATACTGAAGCTTTCTTT.

A remark on this clonotype: A much larger clone is a single base away; this may be a read error. The rearrangement links TRBV12-3 or TRBV12-4 to TRBJ2-1, with 8 bases that match TRBD2. The CDR3 length is 17 residues. V shed 1 base, J shed 0 bases, and the junction held 5 bases outside the gene matches. As DNA, the CDR3 is TGTGCCAGCAGTTTAGGGGACGGGGGGGCCTCCTACAATGAGCAGTTCTTC. Its protein is CASSLGDGGASYNEQFF.

This clonotype was recorded once. This chain connects TRBV7-2 to TRBJ2-5, with D maybe TRBD2 (6 bases). Looked up from germline, CDR1 is SGHTA and CDR2 is FQGNSA. Trimming left V 5 bases short and J 5 bases short, with 18 bases between. There are 15 residues in the CDR3. Here the CDR3 reads CASSTRLGRGETQYF. CDR3 in DNA: TGTGCCAGCAGCACCCGACTAGGTCGGGGGGAGACCCAGTACTTC.

The V and J genes are TRBV20-1 and TRBJ1-2, with D maybe TRBD1 (5 bases). Trimming left V 6 bases short and J 4 bases short, with 18 bases between. The length of the CDR3 is 14 residues. Germline loops: CDR1 DFQATT, CDR2 SNEGSKA (reference sequence). The CDR3 protein is CSASPGLLSYGYTF. CDR3 sequence (DNA): TGCAGTGCCTCACCGGGACTACTTTCCTATGGCTACACCTTC.

V and J are TRBV7-9 and TRBJ2-5; D is perhaps TRBD2 (6 bases). There are 15 residues in the CDR3. Germline lookup yields CDR1 SEHNR and CDR2 FQNEAQ (reference sequence). Trimming shortened V by 5 bases and J by 2 bases, and 15 bases separated the two germline ends. CDR3 sequence: CASSPPEGRQETQYF. DNA of the CDR3: TGTGCCAGCAGCCCCCCGGAAGGGAGGCAAGAGACCCAGTACTTC.

The chain has TRBV15 and TRBJ1-6; perhaps TRBD1 as D (5 bases). The CDR3 consists of 18 residues. V gave up 1 base and J gave up 9 bases, with 22 bases separating them. Germline V gene sequence: CDR1 LNHNV, CDR2 YYDKDF (reference sequence). In DNA form, the CDR3 reads TGTGCCACCAGCAGAGGGGCAGGGACCGAGACGAGGGGTTCACCCCTCCACTTT. It specifies CATSRGAGTETRGSPLHF.

As concerns this clonotype: One junction end disagrees with the germline gene, perhaps due to a read error. The rearrangement joins TRBV4-1 to TRBJ2-6; no reliable D call. Per the germline V gene, CDR1 is MGHRA and CDR2 is YSYEKL. This CDR3 spans 16 amino acids. As DNA, the CDR3 is TGCGCCAGCAGCCAAGGGTGGGGTTCTGGGACCAACGTCCTGACTTTC. This sequence encodes CASSQGWGSGTNVLTF.

The chain links TRBV27 to TRBJ2-1; TRBD2 agrees at 9 bases. The end of the DNA fits TRBJ2-7 better, so the J call may be wrong. Germline CDR1 MNHEY, CDR2 SMNVEV (reference sequence). The CDR3 totals 16 residues. This chain's CDR3 is CASSFLSGGSYNEQYF. CDR3 in DNA: TGTGCCAGCAGTTTTCTTAGCGGGGGCTCCTACAATGAGCAGTACTTC.

The chain combines TRBV4-1 with TRBJ2-5; D is tentatively TRBD1 or TRBD2 (6 bases each). V shed 1 base and J shed 2 bases, with 11 bases lying between them. Germline V lookup: CDR1 MGHRA, CDR2 YSYEKL. CDR3 length: 15 residues. The CDR3 coding sequence is TGCGCCAGCAGCCAAGCGGGGGCCAAGCAAGAGACCCAGTACTTC. This encodes CASSQAGAKQETQYF.

The V gene is TRBV5-1, the J gene TRBJ2-5; D may be TRBD1 or TRBD2 (5 bases each). The CDR3 extends over 12 amino acids. Trimming removed 0 bases at V and 9 bases at J, with 9 bases between. Germline CDR1 SGHRS, CDR2 YFSETQ. The DNA for the CDR3 is TGCGCCAGCAGCTTGGCCGGGACCGCCCAGTACTTC. This translates into CASSLAGTAQYF.

The chain uses TRBV11-2 and TRBJ2-7; D tentatively reads TRBD1 or TRBD2 (6 bases each). The V gene lost 2 bases and the J gene lost 2 bases, with 19 bases spanning the gap. The CDR3 extends over 17 amino acids. Germline-derived CDR1 and CDR2 are SGHAT and FQNNGV. DNA for the CDR3: TGTGCCAGCAGCTTACAACCCGGGAGAGGGGGGCCCTACGAGCAGTACTTC. It is translated as CASSLQPGRGGPYEQYF. Combining the CDR3 with reference TRBV11-2 and TRBJ2-7 gives the whole variable domain EAGVAQSPRYKIIEKRQSVAFWCNPISGHATLYWYQQILGQGPKLLIQFQNNGVVDDSQLPKDRFSAERLKGVDSTLKIQPAKLEDSAVYLCASSLQPGRGGPYEQYFGPGTRLTVT.

The chain links TRBV20-1 to TRBJ2-7, with 7 bases fitting TRBD2. Per the germline V gene, CDR1 is DFQATT and CDR2 is SNEGSKA (reference sequence). The ends lost 7 bases at V and 0 bases at J; junction bases unmatched: 6. This CDR3 region has 13 residues. The CDR3 bases are TGCAGTGGAAGGGGAGGGTACTCCTACGAGCAGTACTTC. Protein: CSGRGGYSYEQYF.

This clonotype was observed many times. The chain is built from TRBV9 and TRBJ2-1; D gene uncertain. The CDR3 runs to 13 residues. Germline values: CDR1 SGDLS, CDR2 YYNGEE. V lost 0 bases and J 6 bases, leaving 7 bases between the germline ends. The CDR3 DNA reads TGTGCCAGCAGCGTAGGGCTCGCCAATGAGCAGTTCTTC. It yields the protein CASSVGLANEQFF.